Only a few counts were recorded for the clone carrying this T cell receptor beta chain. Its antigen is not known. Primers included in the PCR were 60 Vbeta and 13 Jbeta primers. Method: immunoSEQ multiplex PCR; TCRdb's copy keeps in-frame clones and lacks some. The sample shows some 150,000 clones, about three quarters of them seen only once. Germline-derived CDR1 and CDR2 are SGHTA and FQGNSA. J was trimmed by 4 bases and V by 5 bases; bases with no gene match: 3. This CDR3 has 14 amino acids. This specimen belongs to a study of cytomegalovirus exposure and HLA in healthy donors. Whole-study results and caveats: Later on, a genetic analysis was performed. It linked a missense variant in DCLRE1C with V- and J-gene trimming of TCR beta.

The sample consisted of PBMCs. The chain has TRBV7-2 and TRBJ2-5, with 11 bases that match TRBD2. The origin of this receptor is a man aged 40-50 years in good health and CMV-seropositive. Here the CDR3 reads CASSPGLAGETQYF. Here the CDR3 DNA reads TGTGCCAGCAGCCCCGGACTAGCGGGAGAGACCCAGTACTTC.